This entry describes one T cell receptor beta chain. Sequenced by immunoSEQ multiplex PCR; TCRdb stores in-frame clones only, minus some. The profile shows 60,000 to 80,000 clones, approximately 90% of them singletons. This record belongs to a study of technical replicates of blood from a handful of donors. The specimen was PBMCs. The sequence derives from a human donor in good health. Some clones in this sample may be carry-over from other donors' samples.

DNA for the CDR3: TGTGCCAGCAGCTTCGGACTAGCGGGTAGCACAGATACGCAGTATTTT. Translating gives CASSFGLAGSTDTQYF. The chain combines TRBV7-2 with TRBJ2-3, with 11 bases lining up with TRBD2. The CDR3 has 16 residues. In germline, CDR1 is SGHTA, CDR2 FQGNSA. V dropped 3 bases and J dropped 0; count of bases not matched to a gene: 2.